These 21 T cell receptor beta chains came from one sample sequenced in a study of T cells after yellow fever vaccination. TCRdb ran MiXCR on the 5' RACE reads and lists one entry per CDR3 protein. The sample has a few hundred thousand distinct CDR3 sequences, about a sixth seen once; the top ten hold about 18%. Material: PBMCs, obtained around 5 days after the first yellow fever vaccination. The receptors here all came from a man between 18 and 35 years old who received the YFV17D yellow fever vaccine.

This chain joins TRBV4-1 and TRBJ2-7; tentative D call: TRBD1 (6 bases). The CDR3 spans 13 residues. Trimming took 1 base from V and 11 from J, leaving 15 bases between them. Looked up from germline, CDR1 is MGHRA and CDR2 is YSYEKL. CDR3 DNA: TGCGCCAGCAGCCAAGGTCCAGGGGCCCAAAAGTACTTC. This codes for CASSQGPGAQKYF.

CDR3 sequence reads: CSAVVGEQPQHF. The CDR3 region has the DNA TGCAGTGCTGTAGTCGGGGAGCAGCCCCAGCATTTT. This chain joins TRBV20-1 and TRBJ1-5; unclear D gene. The CDR3 totals 12 residues. CDR1 is DFQATT, CDR2 SNEGSKA, per germline (reference sequence). Trimming removed 5 bases from V and 7 bases from J, with 12 bases in between.

This clonotype was seen more than once but under ten times. The chain uses TRBV18 and TRBJ2-7; D ambiguous. Trimming left V 6 bases short and J 7 bases short, with 16 bases between. Germline CDR1 reads KGHSH; CDR2 reads LQKENI. CDR3 length: 13 amino acids. The CDR3 sequence: CASSPLPDAEQYV. The CDR3 nucleotides read TGTGCCAGCTCTCCCCTCCCGGACGCGGAGCAGTACGTC.

V and J are TRBV4-3 and TRBJ2-1, with 12 bases matching TRBD2. Germline V gene data show CDR1 as LGHNA and CDR2 as YSLEER. The CDR3 covers 19 residues. Trimming cost V 0 bases and J 5 bases; bases outside gene matches: 11. CDR3 residues: CASSQDLSTSGGPDNEQFF. CDR3 coding DNA: TGCGCCAGCAGCCAAGATTTGTCGACTAGCGGGGGACCCGACAATGAGCAGTTCTTC.

There are a few counts of this clonotype. This chain connects TRBV30 to TRBJ2-7; 7 nucleotides align to TRBD1. The junction had 2 bases not matched to a gene; V was cut back by 3 bases and J by 3 bases. This CDR3 region has 12 residues. Germline loops: CDR1 GTSNPN, CDR2 SVGIG (reference sequence). Here the CDR3 DNA reads TGTGCCTGGAGCGACAGGGTCTACGAGCAGTACTTC. Translating gives CAWSDRVYEQYF.

This clonotype has just a few counts. V and J are TRBV6-1 and TRBJ2-2; 8 positions match TRBD2. V lost 5 bases to trimming and J lost 6 bases; unmatched junction nucleotides: 8. CDR1 is MNHNS, CDR2 SASEGT, per germline. CDR3 length: 15 residues. CDR3 DNA: TGTGCCAGCAGTCCGGGACTAGAGTTCCCCGGGGAGCTGTTTTTT. It yields the protein CASSPGLEFPGELFF.

The genes are TRBV6-1 and TRBJ2-3, with D perhaps TRBD2 (7 bases). Germline CDR1 MNHNS, CDR2 SASEGT. CDR3 length: 14 residues. Trimming stripped 8 bases from V and 2 bases from J, with 14 bases between. This CDR3 is CASSRGASTDTQYF. CDR3 nucleotides: TGTGCCAGCTCCCGGGGGGCCTCCACAGATACGCAGTATTTT.

The table lists this clonotype with a few counts. The chain links TRBV20-1 to TRBJ2-4; D is possibly TRBD1 or TRBD2 (5 bases each). The CDR3 is 14 amino acids. Germline CDR1 DFQATT, CDR2 SNEGSKA (reference sequence). Deletions cut 3 bases from V and 0 bases from J, with 9 bases between. The CDR3 here is CSASEGLAKNIQYF. As DNA, the CDR3 is TGCAGTGCTAGTGAGGGGCTAGCCAAAAACATTCAGTACTTC.

The rearrangement uses TRBV7-8 and TRBJ2-1; D remains unclear. Trimming removed 3 bases from V and 1 base from J, with 10 bases in between. Germline V lookup: CDR1 SGHVS, CDR2 FQNEAQ. This CDR3 is 15 amino acids long. The DNA of the CDR3 is TGTGCCAGCAGCTTCTCCCAGAGGTCCTACAATGAGCAGTTCTTC. It translates to CASSFSQRSYNEQFF.

The sample holds a few counts of this clonotype. The V call is TRBV7-2, the J call TRBJ2-7; D gene ambiguous. In germline, CDR1 is SGHTA, CDR2 FQGNSA. V lost 2 bases and J lost 4, with 9 bases in between. CDR3 length: 13 residues. The CDR3 nucleotides are TGTGCCAGCAGCTTATCCCAGAGATACGAGCAGTACTTC. This sequence encodes CASSLSQRYEQYF.

Ten or more counts support this clonotype. In nucleotides, the CDR3 is TGTGCCAGCAGCCAAGAGCTAGGGGCGAGTGAAAAACTGTTTTTT. It encodes CASSQELGASEKLFF. V gene TRBV4-2 combines with J gene TRBJ1-4; TRBD1 is a possible D gene (5 bases). V lost 0 bases and J 7 bases, leaving 12 bases between the germline ends. This CDR3 has 15 amino acids. Germline CDR1 LGHNA, CDR2 YNFKEQ.

This clonotype turned up a few times. The gene calls are TRBV11-1 and TRBJ2-3, with TRBD2 matching over 13 bases. This CDR3 has 18 amino acids. Germline lookup yields CDR1 SGHAT and CDR2 FQDESV (reference sequence). Trimming took 5 bases from V and 3 from J; bases not matched to a gene: 11. CDR3 bases: TGTGCCAGCAGCCCAGGGGGTCGGACTAGCGGGGGAACAGATACGCAGTATTTT. It specifies CASSPGGRTSGGTDTQYF. The full variable domain, completed using reference TRBV11-1 and TRBJ2-3, is EAEVAQSPRYKITEKSQAVAFWCDPISGHATLYWYRQILGQGPELLVQFQDESVVDDSQLPKDRFSAERLKGVDSTLKIQPAELGDSAMYLCASSPGGRTSGGTDTQYFGPGTRLTVL.

The chain uses TRBV29-1 and TRBJ1-5; D gene uncertain. This CDR3 has 13 amino acids. Germline CDR1 is SQVTM and CDR2 is ANQGSEA. The germline V and J ends were trimmed by 5 bases and 5 bases, with 13 bases remaining between them. The CDR3 bases are TGCAGCGTTATGGAGCGGGCGGATCAGCCCCAGCATTTT. Translation: CSVMERADQPQHF.

To note about this clonotype: The junction departs from germline at one end; a sequencing error may be responsible. The CDR3 here is CCARAQGAGQPQHF. The CDR3 coding sequence is TGCTGTGCTAGAGCTCAGGGGGCTGGTCAGCCCCAGCATTTT. The chain combines TRBV20-1 with TRBJ1-5; the match to TRBD1 covers 8 bases. This CDR3 comprises 14 residues. The V gene's germline CDR1 is DFQATT and CDR2 SNEGSKA (reference sequence).

The chain employs TRBV20-1 and TRBJ2-2, with D possibly being TRBD1 or TRBD2 (7 bases each). This CDR3 is built from 18 residues. CDR1 and CDR2 (germline): DFQATT, SNEGSKA (reference sequence). The CDR3 region has the DNA TGCTGGGCCCCCGTCGCAGGGGGGGGCCTGTATAACACCGGGGAGCTGTTTTTT. This codes for CWAPVAGGGLYNTGELFF.

This clonotype was recorded at least ten times. An end of the junction does not agree with germline; a read error may underlie this. The genes are TRBV3-1 and TRBJ1-6; the D is unclear. Germline assignment: CDR1 LGHDT and CDR2 YNNKEL (reference sequence). The CDR3 is 14 amino acids. In DNA, the CDR3 is TGTGCCAGCAGCCTTACATCCTCTAATTCACCCCTCCACTTT. It specifies CASSLTSSNSPLHF.

This clonotype was counted a few times. The genes are TRBV6-2 or TRBV6-3 and TRBJ2-5, with a weak D call TRBD2 (7 bases). Per the germline V gene, CDR1 is MNHEY and CDR2 is SVGEGT. Trimming left V 1 base short and J 3 bases short, with 15 bases between. The CDR3 has 16 amino acids. The CDR3 protein is CASSYWSGGHKETQYF. DNA for the CDR3: TGTGCCAGCAGTTACTGGTCGGGGGGACATAAAGAGACCCAGTACTTC.

This clonotype turned up a few times. DNA for the CDR3: TGTGCCAGCAGTCACATGGGGACAGGGGGCAACTATGGCTACACCTTC. Its protein is CASSHMGTGGNYGYTF. The chain combines TRBV27 with TRBJ1-2; TRBD1 matches 12 bases. The germline V gene has CDR1 MNHEY and CDR2 SMNVEV (reference sequence). This CDR3 is 16 amino acids long. V lost 5 bases and J lost 2; bases outside the gene matches: 6.

In its sample, this clonotype was seen a few times. The V gene is TRBV7-9, the J gene TRBJ2-5; D is possibly TRBD2 (6 bases). The germline V and J ends were trimmed by 0 bases and 2 bases, with 10 bases remaining between them. Germline loops: CDR1 SEHNR, CDR2 FQNEAQ (reference sequence). This CDR3 contains 15 residues. The CDR3 region is CASSLANREQETQYF. CDR3 nucleotides: TGTGCCAGCAGCTTAGCAAACCGGGAGCAAGAGACCCAGTACTTC.

This clonotype came up a few times. The genes are TRBV7-8 and TRBJ2-3, with D perhaps matching TRBD1 or TRBD2 (5 bases each). The V end was cut by 11 bases, the J end by 1 base, with 16 bases between. Germline V gene data show CDR1 as SGHVS and CDR2 as FQNEAQ. The CDR3 consists of 14 residues. The CDR3 region has the DNA TGTGCCGGTGGGACGGGGCGAGGCACAGATACGCAGTATTTT. Translated, it gives CAGGTGRGTDTQYF. Full variable domain (remainder filled in from reference TRBV7-8 and TRBJ2-3): GAGVSQSPRYKVAKRGQDVALRCDPISGHVSLFWYQQALGQGPEFLTYFQNEAQLDKSGLPSDRFFAERPEGSVSTLKIQRTQQEDSAVYLCAGGTGRGTDTQYFGPGTRLTVL.

In its sample, this clonotype was seen a few times. The chain recombines TRBV4-1 with TRBJ1-1, with D unresolved. Germline loops: CDR1 MGHRA, CDR2 YSYEKL. The CDR3 is 17 amino acids. Trimming removed 1 base from V and 0 bases from J, with 15 bases in between. The CDR3 DNA is TGCGCCAGCAGCCAAGTGGGGAGGAGATTCATGAACACTGAAGCTTTCTTT. This sequence encodes CASSQVGRRFMNTEAFF.